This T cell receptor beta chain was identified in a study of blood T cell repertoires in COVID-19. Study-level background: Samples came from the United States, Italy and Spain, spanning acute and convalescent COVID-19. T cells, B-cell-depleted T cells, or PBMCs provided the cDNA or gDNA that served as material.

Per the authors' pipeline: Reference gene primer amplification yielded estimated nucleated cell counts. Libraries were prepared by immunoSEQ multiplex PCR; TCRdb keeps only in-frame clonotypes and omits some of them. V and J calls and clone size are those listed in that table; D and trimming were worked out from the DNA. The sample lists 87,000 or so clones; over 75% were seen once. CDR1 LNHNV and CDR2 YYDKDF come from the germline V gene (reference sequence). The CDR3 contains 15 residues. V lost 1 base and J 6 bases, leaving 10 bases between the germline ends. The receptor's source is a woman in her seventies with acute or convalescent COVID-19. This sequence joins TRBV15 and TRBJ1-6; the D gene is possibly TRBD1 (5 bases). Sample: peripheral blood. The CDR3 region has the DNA TGTGCCACCAGCAGAGCAGACAGCCGTAATTCACCCCTCCACTTT. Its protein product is CATSRADSRNSPLHF.